This TCR beta chain was captured by sequencing in a study of shared clonotypes between healthy human individuals. The wider study: Aged 18 to 49, the donors were a couple of women and a few men. The plates for each donor numbered three CD4 naive, three CD4 memory, two CD8 naive and one CD8 memory.

Turning to this clone: Its antigen remains unknown.

The CDR3 runs to 14 residues. J lost 2 bases, V lost 7 bases, and 8 bases had no gene match. Germline assignment: CDR1 MNHEY and CDR2 SMNVEV (reference sequence). General study points: Some clonotypes were shared by all four sorted-subset donors, while others were not shared. The non-shared ones had lower generation probabilities than the shared ones.

For every subset, genomic DNA was evenly distributed across several immunoSEQ plates. Generated by immunoSEQ multiplex PCR, the TCRdb table keeps only in-frame clones and is missing some. Among approximately 2.1 million clones, over 85% were seen once, and the ten largest hold about 0.39%. This TCR was sampled from a man between 18 and 29 years old in good health. Some clones in this sample may be carry-over from other donors' samples. The V and J genes are TRBV27 and TRBJ2-7; 7 bases are shared with TRBD2. The sample consisted of naive CD4+ T cells from PBMCs. The subset here: CD45RA+ positively selected. The CDR3 DNA follows: TGTGCCAGCACCAAACTAGCGAATGCCTACGAGCAGTACTTC. Amino acid sequence: CASTKLANAYEQYF.